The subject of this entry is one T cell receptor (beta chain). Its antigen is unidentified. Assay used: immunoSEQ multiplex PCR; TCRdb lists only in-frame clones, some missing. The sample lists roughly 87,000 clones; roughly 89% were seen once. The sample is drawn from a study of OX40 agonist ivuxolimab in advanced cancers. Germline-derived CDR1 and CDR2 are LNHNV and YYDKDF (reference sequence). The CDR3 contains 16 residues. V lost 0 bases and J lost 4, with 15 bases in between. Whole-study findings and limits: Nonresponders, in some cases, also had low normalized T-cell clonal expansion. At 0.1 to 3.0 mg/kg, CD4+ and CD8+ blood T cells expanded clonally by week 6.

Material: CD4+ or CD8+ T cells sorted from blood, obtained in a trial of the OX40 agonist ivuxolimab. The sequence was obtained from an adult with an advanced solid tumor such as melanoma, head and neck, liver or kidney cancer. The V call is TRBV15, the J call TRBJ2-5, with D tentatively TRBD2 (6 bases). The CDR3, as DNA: TGTGCCACCAGCAGAGATCAGGAGGGGCTCGCAGAGACCCAGTACTTC. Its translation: CATSRDQEGLAETQYF.